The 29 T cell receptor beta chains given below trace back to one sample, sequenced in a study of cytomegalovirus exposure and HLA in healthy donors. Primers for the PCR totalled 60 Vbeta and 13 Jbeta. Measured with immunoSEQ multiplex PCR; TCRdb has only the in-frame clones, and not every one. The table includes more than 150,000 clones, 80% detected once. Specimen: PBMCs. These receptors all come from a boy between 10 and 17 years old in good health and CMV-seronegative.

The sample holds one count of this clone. The CDR3 region has the DNA TGTGCCAGCAGTGAGGGCGAAGTCAGATCACCCCTCCACTTT. Translating it yields CASSEGEVRSPLHF. The J gene is TRBJ1-6, the V gene TRBV2; D is unresolved. Germline V gene data show CDR1 as SNHLY and CDR2 as FYNNEI. CDR3 size: 14 residues. V was pared by 3 bases and J by 10 bases, with 13 bases between.

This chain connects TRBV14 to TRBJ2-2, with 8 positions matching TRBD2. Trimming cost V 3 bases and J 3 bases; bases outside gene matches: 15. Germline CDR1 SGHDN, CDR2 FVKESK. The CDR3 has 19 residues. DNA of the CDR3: TGTGCCAGCAGCCAGGTTCCCGGGGAGCGGGAGAGGGACACCGGGGAGCTGTTTTTT. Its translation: CASSQVPGERERDTGELFF.

CDR3 protein: CAGTEIGTGIEQYF. The CDR3 nucleotides read TGTGCCGGCACCGAAATCGGGACAGGGATTGAGCAGTACTTC. The genes are TRBV6-5 and TRBJ2-7; 9 positions agree with TRBD1. After removal of 11 bases from V and 7 bases from J, the junction contained 15 bases not matched to a gene. In germline, CDR1 is MNHEY, CDR2 SVGAGI. This CDR3 is 14 amino acids long.

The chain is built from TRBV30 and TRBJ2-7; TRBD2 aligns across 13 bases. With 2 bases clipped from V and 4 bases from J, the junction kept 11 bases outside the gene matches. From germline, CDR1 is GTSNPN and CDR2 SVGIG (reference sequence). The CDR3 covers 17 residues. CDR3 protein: CAWSPGWTSGSSYEQYF. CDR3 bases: TGTGCCTGGAGTCCAGGATGGACTAGCGGGAGTAGTTACGAGCAGTACTTC.

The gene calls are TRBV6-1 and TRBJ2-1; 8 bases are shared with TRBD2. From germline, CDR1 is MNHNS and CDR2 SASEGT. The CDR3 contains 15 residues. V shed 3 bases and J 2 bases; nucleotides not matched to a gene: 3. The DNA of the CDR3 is TGTGCCAGCAGTGAGAGTAGCGGGGCCTACAATGAGCAGTTCTTC. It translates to CASSESSGAYNEQFF.

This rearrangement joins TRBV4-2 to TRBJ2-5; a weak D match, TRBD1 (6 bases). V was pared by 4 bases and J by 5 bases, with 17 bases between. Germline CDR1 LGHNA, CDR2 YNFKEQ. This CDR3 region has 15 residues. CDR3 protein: CASSPEQGFWETQYF. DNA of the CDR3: TGTGCCAGCAGCCCAGAACAGGGATTCTGGGAGACCCAGTACTTC.

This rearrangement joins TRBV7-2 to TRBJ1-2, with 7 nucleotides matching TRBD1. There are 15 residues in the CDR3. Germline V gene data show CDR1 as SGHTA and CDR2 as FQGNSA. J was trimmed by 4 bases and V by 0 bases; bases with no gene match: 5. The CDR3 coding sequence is TGTGCCAGCAGCTTAGCGGACAGGAGGATCTATGGCTACACCTTC. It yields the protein CASSLADRRIYGYTF.

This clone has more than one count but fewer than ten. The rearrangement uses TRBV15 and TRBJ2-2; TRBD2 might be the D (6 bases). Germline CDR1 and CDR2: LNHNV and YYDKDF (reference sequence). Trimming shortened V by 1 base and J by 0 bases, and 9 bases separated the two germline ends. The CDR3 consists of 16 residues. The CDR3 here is CATSRAQRANTGELFF. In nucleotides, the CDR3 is TGTGCCACCAGCAGAGCCCAGCGGGCGAACACCGGGGAGCTGTTTTTT.

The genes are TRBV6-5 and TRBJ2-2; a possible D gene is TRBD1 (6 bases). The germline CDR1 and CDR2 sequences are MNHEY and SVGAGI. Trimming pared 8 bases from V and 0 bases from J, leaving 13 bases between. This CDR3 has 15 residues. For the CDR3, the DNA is TGTGCCAGCCTCTCCGGGACACCGAACACCGGGGAGCTGTTTTTT. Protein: CASLSGTPNTGELFF.

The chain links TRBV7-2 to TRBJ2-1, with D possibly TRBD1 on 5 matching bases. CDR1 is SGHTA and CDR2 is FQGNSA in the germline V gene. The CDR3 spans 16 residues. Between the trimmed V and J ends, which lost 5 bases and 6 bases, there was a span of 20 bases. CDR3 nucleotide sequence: TGTGCCAGCAGCCTGAGACAGAGCCCCCTGGGCAATGAGCAGTTCTTC. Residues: CASSLRQSPLGNEQFF.

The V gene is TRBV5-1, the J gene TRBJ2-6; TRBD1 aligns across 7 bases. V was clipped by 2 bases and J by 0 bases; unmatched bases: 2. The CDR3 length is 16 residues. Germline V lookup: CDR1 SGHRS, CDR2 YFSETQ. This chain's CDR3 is CASSFDRVSGANVLTF. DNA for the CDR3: TGCGCCAGCAGCTTTGACAGGGTCTCTGGGGCCAACGTCCTGACTTTC.

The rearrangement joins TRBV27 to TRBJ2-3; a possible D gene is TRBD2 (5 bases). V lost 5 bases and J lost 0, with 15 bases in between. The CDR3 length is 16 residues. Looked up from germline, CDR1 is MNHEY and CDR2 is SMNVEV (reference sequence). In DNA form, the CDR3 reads TGTGCCAGCAGTAATTTAAAACGGAGGAGCACAGATACGCAGTATTTT. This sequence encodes CASSNLKRRSTDTQYF.

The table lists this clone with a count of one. The DNA of the CDR3 is TGTGCCAGCAGCTCTAATCAGGGGGTATCAGGAAACACCATATATTTT. It codes for CASSSNQGVSGNTIYF. The chain couples TRBV7-9 to TRBJ1-3, with 7 bases that match TRBD1. Germline V gene data show CDR1 as SEHNR and CDR2 as FQNEAQ (reference sequence). The CDR3 consists of 16 residues. V was clipped by 4 bases and J by 4 bases; unmatched bases: 10. Combining the CDR3 with reference TRBV7-9 and TRBJ1-3 gives the whole variable domain DTGVSQNPRHKITKRGQNVTFRCDPISEHNRLYWYRQTLGQGPEFLTYFQNEAQLEKSRLLSDRFSAERPKGSFSTLEIQRTEQGDSAMYLCASSSNQGVSGNTIYFGEGSWLTVV.

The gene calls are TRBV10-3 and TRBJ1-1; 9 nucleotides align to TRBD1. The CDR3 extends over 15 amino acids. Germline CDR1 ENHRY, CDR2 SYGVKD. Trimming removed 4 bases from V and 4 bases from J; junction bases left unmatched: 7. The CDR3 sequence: CAISGRQGGGTEAFF. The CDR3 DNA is TGTGCCATCAGTGGAAGACAGGGGGGGGGCACTGAAGCTTTCTTT.

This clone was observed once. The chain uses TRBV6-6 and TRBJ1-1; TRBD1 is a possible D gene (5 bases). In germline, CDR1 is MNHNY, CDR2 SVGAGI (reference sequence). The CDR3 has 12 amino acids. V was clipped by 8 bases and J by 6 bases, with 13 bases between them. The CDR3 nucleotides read TGTGCCAGCTTATCCAGGGATGCTGAAGCTTTCTTT. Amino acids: CASLSRDAEAFF.

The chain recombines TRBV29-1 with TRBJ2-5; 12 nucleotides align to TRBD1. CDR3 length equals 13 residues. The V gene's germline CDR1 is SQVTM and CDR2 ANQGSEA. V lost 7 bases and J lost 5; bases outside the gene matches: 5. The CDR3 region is CSDSGTGGETQYF. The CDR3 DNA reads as TGCAGCGATTCCGGGACAGGGGGCGAGACCCAGTACTTC.

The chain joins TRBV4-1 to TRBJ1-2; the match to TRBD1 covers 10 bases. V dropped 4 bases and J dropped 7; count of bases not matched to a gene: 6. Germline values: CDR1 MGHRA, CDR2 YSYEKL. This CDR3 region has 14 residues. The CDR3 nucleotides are TGCGCCAGCAGCCCTGACAGGGGGCAGGGTGGCTACACCTTC. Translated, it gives CASSPDRGQGGYTF.

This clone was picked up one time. This CDR3 is CASSIRASGRAAYNEQFF. CDR3 sequence (DNA): TGTGCCAGTAGTATTCGGGCTAGCGGGAGGGCCGCCTACAATGAGCAGTTCTTC. The chain has TRBV19 and TRBJ2-1, with 12 bases identical to TRBD2. Germline V gene data show CDR1 as LNHDA and CDR2 as SQIVND (reference sequence). The V gene end was trimmed by 3 bases and the J gene end by 2 bases; junction bases not matched to a gene: 8. The CDR3 is 18 residues long.

The CDR3 spells CASSTGLGDQETQYF. The CDR3 DNA sequence: TGTGCCAGCAGTACGGGACTAGGGGACCAAGAGACCCAGTACTTC. The chain uses TRBV6-4 and TRBJ2-5, with 8 bases identical to TRBD2. Trimming took 5 bases from V and 0 from J; bases not matched to a gene: 5. This CDR3 has 15 amino acids. Germline V gives CDR1 MRHNA, CDR2 SNTAGT.

CDR3 amino acids: CASSGLGGEPGNTIYF. The CDR3, as DNA: TGTGCCAGCAGCGGACTAGGGGGCGAACCTGGAAACACCATATATTTT. This chain joins TRBV9 and TRBJ1-3; 7 bases are a match to TRBD1. The CDR3 spans 16 residues. J gave up 2 bases and V 3 bases, and 8 bases lay outside the gene matches. CDR1 and CDR2 from the germline V gene are SGDLS and YYNGEE.

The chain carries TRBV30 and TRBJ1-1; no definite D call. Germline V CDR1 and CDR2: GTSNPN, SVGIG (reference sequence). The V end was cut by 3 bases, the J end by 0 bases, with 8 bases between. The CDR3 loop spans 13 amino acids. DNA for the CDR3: TGTGCCTGGAGCCGGGAGATGAACACTGAAGCTTTCTTT. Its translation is CAWSREMNTEAFF.

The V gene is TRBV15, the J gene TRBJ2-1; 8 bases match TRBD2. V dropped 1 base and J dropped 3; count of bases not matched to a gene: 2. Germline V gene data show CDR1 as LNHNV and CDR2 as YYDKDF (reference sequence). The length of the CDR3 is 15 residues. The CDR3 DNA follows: TGTGCCACCAGCAGAGTCCTAGCGGGCTACAATGAGCAGTTCTTC. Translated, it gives CATSRVLAGYNEQFF.

In DNA form, the CDR3 reads TGCGCCAGCAGTATGGGACAGAGGTACGAGCAGTACTTC. Translating gives CASSMGQRYEQYF. The chain carries TRBV5-1 and TRBJ2-7; 7 nucleotides match TRBD1. The CDR3 is 13 residues long. Germline trimming cut 5 bases from V and 4 bases from J; bases unmatched to any gene: 6. Germline loops: CDR1 SGHRS, CDR2 YFSETQ.

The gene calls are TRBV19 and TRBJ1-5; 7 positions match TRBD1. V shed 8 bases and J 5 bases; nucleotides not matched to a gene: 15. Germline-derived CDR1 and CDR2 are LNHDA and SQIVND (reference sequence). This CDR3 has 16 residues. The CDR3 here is CASLGKKGARDQPQHF. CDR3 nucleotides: TGTGCCAGTCTGGGTAAAAAGGGGGCTCGAGATCAGCCCCAGCATTTT.

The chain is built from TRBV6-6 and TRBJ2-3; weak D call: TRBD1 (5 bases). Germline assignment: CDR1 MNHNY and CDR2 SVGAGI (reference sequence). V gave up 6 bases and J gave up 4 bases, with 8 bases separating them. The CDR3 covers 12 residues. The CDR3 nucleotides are TGTGCCAGCAGCGCGACAGCAGATACGCAGTATTTT. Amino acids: CASSATADTQYF.

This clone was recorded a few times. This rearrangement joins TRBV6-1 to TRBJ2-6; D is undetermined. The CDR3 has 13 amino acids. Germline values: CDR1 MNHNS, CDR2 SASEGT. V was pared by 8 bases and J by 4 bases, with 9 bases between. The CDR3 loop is CASYLVGANVLTF. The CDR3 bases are TGTGCCAGCTATCTCGTAGGGGCCAACGTCCTGACTTTC.

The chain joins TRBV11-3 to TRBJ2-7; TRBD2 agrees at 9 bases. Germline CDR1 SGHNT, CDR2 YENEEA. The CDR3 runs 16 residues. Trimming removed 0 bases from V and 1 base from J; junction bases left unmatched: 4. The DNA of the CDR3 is TGTGCCAGCAGCTTAGACACCCTAGCGGGATCCTACGAGCAGTACTTC. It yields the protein CASSLDTLAGSYEQYF. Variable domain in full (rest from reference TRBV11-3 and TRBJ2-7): EAGVVQSPRYKIIEKKQPVAFWCNPISGHNTLYWYLQNLGQGPELLIRYENEEAVDDSQLPKDRFSAERLKGVDSTLKIQPAELGDSAVYLCASSLDTLAGSYEQYFGPGTRLTVT.

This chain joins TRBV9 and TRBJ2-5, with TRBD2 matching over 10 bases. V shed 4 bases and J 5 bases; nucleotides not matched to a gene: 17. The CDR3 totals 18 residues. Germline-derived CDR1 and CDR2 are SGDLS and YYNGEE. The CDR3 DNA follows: TGTGCCAGCAGCTTTGGGAGCGGGGGGGCCTCTTGGTACGAGACCCAGTACTTC. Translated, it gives CASSFGSGGASWYETQYF.

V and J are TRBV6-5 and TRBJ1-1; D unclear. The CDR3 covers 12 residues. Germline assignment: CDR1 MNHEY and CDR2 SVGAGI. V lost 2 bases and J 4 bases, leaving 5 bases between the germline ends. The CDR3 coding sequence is TGTGCCAGCAGTTACGAGGGCACTGAAGCTTTCTTT. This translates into CASSYEGTEAFF.